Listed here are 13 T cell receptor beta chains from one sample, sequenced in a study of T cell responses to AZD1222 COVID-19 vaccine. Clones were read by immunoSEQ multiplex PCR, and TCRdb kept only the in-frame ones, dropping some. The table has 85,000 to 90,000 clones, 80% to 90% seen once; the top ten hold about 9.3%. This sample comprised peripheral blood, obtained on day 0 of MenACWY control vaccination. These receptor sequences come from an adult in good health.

The CDR3 DNA is TGTGCCAGCAGTTACGACAGGGTACCCAACGAGCAGTACTTC. It codes for CASSYDRVPNEQYF. The rearrangement uses TRBV6-6 and TRBJ2-7; 7 nucleotides agree with TRBD1. The CDR3 extends over 14 amino acids. Trimming at V came to 2 bases and at J to 5 bases, leaving 6 bases not matched to a gene. Germline CDR1 reads MNHNY; CDR2 reads SVGAGI (reference sequence).

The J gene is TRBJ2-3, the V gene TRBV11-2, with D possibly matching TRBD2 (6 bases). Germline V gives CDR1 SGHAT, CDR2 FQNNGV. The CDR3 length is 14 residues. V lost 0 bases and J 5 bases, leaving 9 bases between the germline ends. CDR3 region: CASSLDRGIDTQYF. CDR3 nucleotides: TGTGCCAGCAGCTTAGATCGCGGGATAGATACGCAGTATTTT. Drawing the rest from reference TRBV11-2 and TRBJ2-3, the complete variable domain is EAGVAQSPRYKIIEKRQSVAFWCNPISGHATLYWYQQILGQGPKLLIQFQNNGVVDDSQLPKDRFSAERLKGVDSTLKIQPAKLEDSAVYLCASSLDRGIDTQYFGPGTRLTVL.

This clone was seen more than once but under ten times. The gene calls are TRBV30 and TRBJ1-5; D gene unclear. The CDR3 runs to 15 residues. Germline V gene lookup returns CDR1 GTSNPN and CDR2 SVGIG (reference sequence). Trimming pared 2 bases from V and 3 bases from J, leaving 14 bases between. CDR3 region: CAWSQHAGYNQPQHF. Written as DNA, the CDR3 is TGTGCCTGGAGTCAACATGCCGGATACAATCAGCCCCAGCATTTT. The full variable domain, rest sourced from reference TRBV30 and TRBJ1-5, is SQTIHQWPATLVQPVGSPLSLECTVEGTSNPNLYWYRQAAGRGLQLLFYSVGIGQISSEVPQNLSASRPQDRQFILSSKKLLLSDSGFYLCAWSQHAGYNQPQHFGDGTRLSIL.

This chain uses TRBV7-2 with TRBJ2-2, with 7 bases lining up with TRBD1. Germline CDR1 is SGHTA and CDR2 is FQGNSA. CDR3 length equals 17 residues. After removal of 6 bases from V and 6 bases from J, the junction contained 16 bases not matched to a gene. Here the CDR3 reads CASSWRPTGNFAGELFF. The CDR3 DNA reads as TGTGCCAGCAGTTGGAGGCCGACAGGGAATTTCGCCGGGGAGCTGTTTTTT.

The CDR3 nucleotides are TGTGCCAGCAGCGTAGTAGGCAGCGGGGAGACCCAGTACTTC. It yields the protein CASSVVGSGETQYF. The chain joins TRBV9 to TRBJ2-5; a possible D gene is TRBD2 (6 bases). The germline CDR1 and CDR2 sequences are SGDLS and YYNGEE. V lost 0 bases, J lost 5 bases, and 11 bases lay in between. The length of the CDR3 is 14 residues.

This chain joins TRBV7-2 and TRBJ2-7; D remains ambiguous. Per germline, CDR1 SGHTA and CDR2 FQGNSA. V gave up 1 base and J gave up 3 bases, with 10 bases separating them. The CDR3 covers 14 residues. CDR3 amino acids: CASSLESGSYEQYF. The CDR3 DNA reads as TGTGCCAGCAGCTTAGAATCCGGCAGCTACGAGCAGTACTTC.

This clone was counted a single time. CDR3: CASSVGGHTEAFF. DNA of the CDR3: TGTGCCAGCAGCGTAGGGGGCCACACTGAAGCTTTCTTT. This chain uses TRBV9 with TRBJ1-1, with D perhaps TRBD1 (5 bases). The CDR3 is 13 amino acids. The germline V gene encodes CDR1 SGDLS and CDR2 YYNGEE. V was clipped by 0 bases and J by 3 bases, with 6 bases between them.

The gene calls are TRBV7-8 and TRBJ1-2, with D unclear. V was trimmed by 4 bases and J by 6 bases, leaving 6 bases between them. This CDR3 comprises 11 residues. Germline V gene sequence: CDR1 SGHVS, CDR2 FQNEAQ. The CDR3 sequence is CASSSVDGYTF. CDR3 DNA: TGTGCCAGCAGCTCCGTGGATGGCTACACCTTC.

The CDR3 reads CASSPGPSSYNEQFF. The CDR3 coding sequence is TGTGCCAGCAGCCCTGGCCCGAGCTCCTACAATGAGCAGTTCTTC. The rearrangement joins TRBV7-3 to TRBJ2-1; D is unclear. CDR3 size: 15 residues. Looked up from germline, CDR1 is SGHTA and CDR2 is FQGTGA. The germline V and J ends were trimmed by 5 bases and 0 bases, with 11 bases remaining between them.

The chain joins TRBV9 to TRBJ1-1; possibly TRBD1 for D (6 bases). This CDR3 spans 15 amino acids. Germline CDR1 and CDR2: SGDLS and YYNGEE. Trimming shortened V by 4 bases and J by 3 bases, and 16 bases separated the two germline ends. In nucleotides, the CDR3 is TGTGCCAGCAGCCCCGAGGGAAAGGGGGACACTGAAGCTTTCTTT. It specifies CASSPEGKGDTEAFF.

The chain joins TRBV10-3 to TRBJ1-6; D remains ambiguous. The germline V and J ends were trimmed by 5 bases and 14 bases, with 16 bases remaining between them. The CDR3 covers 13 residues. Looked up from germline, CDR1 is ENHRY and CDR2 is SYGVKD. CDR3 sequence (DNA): TGTGCCATCAGTACCGTGACTGAAAACACCCTCCACTTT. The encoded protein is CAISTVTENTLHF.

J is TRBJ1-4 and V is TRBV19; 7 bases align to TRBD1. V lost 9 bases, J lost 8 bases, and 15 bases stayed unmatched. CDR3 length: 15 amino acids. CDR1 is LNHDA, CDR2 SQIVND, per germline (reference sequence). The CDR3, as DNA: TGTGCCAGCTCACACGGCGGGACAGACGGGGAAAAACTGTTTTTT. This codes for CASSHGGTDGEKLFF.

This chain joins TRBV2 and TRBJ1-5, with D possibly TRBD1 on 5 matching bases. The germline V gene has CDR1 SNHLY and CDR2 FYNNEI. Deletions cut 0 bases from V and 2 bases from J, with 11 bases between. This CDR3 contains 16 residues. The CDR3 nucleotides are TGTGCCAGCAGTGAAGCGCTTCCGACAGGCAATCAGCCCCAGCATTTT. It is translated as CASSEALPTGNQPQHF.